Listed below are T cell receptor beta chains from one sample, sequenced in a study of blood T cell repertoires in COVID-19. TCRdb's table, derived via immunoSEQ multiplex PCR, lists solely in-frame clones and lacks some. The sample has about 210,000 clones; less than 90% are singletons. Sequencing was done on a sample of peripheral blood. Receptors originate from a man aged 40-50 years with acute or convalescent COVID-19. CDR3s include the opening cysteine and the closing phenylalanine or tryptophan. The D gene is left open where the match is weak. Expanded clones are given a class, and other clones once, few, many or no size at all.

j_call d_call v_call clone_size cdr3_nt cdr3_aa
TRBJ1-2 TRBD1 TRBV11-2 . TGTGCCAGCAGCTTAGAGGGGGACAGCCAATACACCTTC CASSLEGDSQYTF
TRBJ1-1 . TRBV4-2 . TGTGCCAGCAGCCAAGATCCCCATCAGGGGACTGAAGCTTTCTTT CASSQDPHQGTEAFF
TRBJ1-5 TRBD1 TRBV5-4 . TGTGCCAGCAGCCCGGACAGGGGGCTGGGTCAGCCCCAGCATTTT CASSPDRGLGQPQHF
TRBJ2-3 TRBD2 TRBV28 . TGTGCCAGCAGTCTAGTAGTACTAGCGGGCACAGATACGCAGTATTTT CASSLVVLAGTDTQYF
TRBJ2-1 TRBD2 TRBV4-1 . TGCGCCAGCGGGACTAGCGGGAACGGGAATGAGCAGTTCTTC CASGTSGNGNEQFF
TRBJ2-1 . TRBV5-4 . TGTGCCAGCAGCTTGGAAATGGGACCGGTCAGGGGATTCTACAATGAGCAGTTCTTC CASSLEMGPVRGFYNEQFF
TRBJ2-5 TRBD2 TRBV5-1 . TGCGCCAGCAGCTTTAGGAGTGGTAGCGGGGTTTTTTTCGAAGAGACCCAGTACTTC CASSFRSGSGVFFEETQYF
TRBJ2-3 . TRBV9 . TGTGCCAGCTCCAAACACGCTAGCGGAGGGGGGGATACGCAGTATTTT CASSKHASGGGDTQYF
TRBJ1-5 . TRBV4-2 . TGTGCCAGCAGCCAAGAAGCGAGAGCGGGGGGCCTCCATCGGCCCCAGCATTTT CASSQEARAGGLHRPQHF
TRBJ2-1 . TRBV27 . TGTGCCAGCAGTTTCTTGGAGGGGACCTACAATGAGCAGTTCTTC CASSFLEGTYNEQFF
TRBJ1-2 TRBD1 TRBV27 . TGTGCCAGCAGTTCCCACAGGACAGGGAAGGGCCAATATGGCTACACCTTC CASSSHRTGKGQYGYTF
TRBJ1-5 TRBD1 TRBV15 few TGTGCCACCAGCCACCAGGGGGCTAGCAATCAGCCCCAGCATTTT CATSHQGASNQPQHF
TRBJ2-4 . TRBV7-2 once TGTGCCAGCAGCACACAGGGACGCGGCATTCAGTACTTC CASSTQGRGIQYF
TRBJ2-2 TRBD2 TRBV30 . TGTGCCTGGAGTCTAGGACTAGCGGGGAACACCGGGGAGCTGTTTTTT CAWSLGLAGNTGELFF
TRBJ2-3 . TRBV3-1/TRBV3-2 . TGTGCCAGCAGCCCCGGCGCGGGGAGCACAGATACGCAGTATTTT CASSPGAGSTDTQYF
TRBJ2-5 . TRBV30 once TGTGCCTGTTCAGACAGGGAGGAAGAGACCCAGTACTTC CACSDREEETQYF
TRBJ1-1 . TRBV5-4 . TGTGCCAGCAATTTTTGGGCGAGGAACACTGAAGCTTTCTTT CASNFWARNTEAFF
TRBJ1-5 TRBD1 TRBV27 . TGTGCCAGGCCCCCGGGGACAGCCGCTTATAGCAATCAGCCCCAGCATTTT CARPPGTAAYSNQPQHF
TRBJ1-1 . TRBV7-3 . TGTGCCAGCAGCTTAAACAGGGAAAACACTGAAGCTTTCTTT CASSLNRENTEAFF
TRBJ1-5 . TRBV30 . TGTGCCTGGAGTGTAGGGGCACTTAGCAATCAGCCCCAGCATTTT CAWSVGALSNQPQHF
TRBJ2-3 . TRBV12-3/TRBV12-4 . TGTGCCAGCAGTTTACTTTCCGCAGATACGCAGTATTTT CASSLLSADTQYF
TRBJ2-2 TRBD2 TRBV4-3 . TGCGCCAGCAGCCAGGGGGGGGGAACCGGGGAGCTGTTTTTT CASSQGGGTGELFF
TRBJ2-7 . TRBV7-2 . TGTGCCAGCAGTCCCACAGGCGCTTCCTACGAGCAGTACTTC CASSPTGASYEQYF
TRBJ1-1 . TRBV5-1 . TGCGCCAGCAGCTTGCAACTTCAGAACACTGAAGCTTTCTTT CASSLQLQNTEAFF
TRBJ2-1 TRBD2 TRBV29-1 . TGCAGCGTTAAACGGATAGCGGGAGCCAATGAGCAGTTCTTC CSVKRIAGANEQFF
TRBJ1-2 TRBD1 TRBV19 . TGTGCCAGTAGTGCCTCCGGGACAGGGGCGCTAGGCTACACCTTC CASSASGTGALGYTF
TRBJ2-3 . TRBV5-1 . TGCGCCAGCAGCGGGGGGGCAGGGAGCACAGATACGCAGTATTTT CASSGGAGSTDTQYF
TRBJ2-6 TRBD2 TRBV5-1 . TGCGCCAGCAGCTTGGTCGGGGGGGCAAGCTCTGGGGCCAACGTCCTGACTTTC CASSLVGGASSGANVLTF
TRBJ2-7 . TRBV19 . TGTGCCAGTGGAGACCTTCGCGAGCAGTACTTC CASGDLREQYF